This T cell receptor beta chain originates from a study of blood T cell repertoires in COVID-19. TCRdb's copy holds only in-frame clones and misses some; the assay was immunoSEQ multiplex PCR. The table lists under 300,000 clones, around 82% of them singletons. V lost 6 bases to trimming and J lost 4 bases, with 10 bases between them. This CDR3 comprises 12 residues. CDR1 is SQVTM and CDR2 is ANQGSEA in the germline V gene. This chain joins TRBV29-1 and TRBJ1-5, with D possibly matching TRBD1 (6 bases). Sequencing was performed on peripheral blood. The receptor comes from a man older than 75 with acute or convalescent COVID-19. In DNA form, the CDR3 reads TGCAGCGTCCTCCAGGGGAATCAGCCCCAGCATTTT. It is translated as CSVLQGNQPQHF.